This TCR beta chain came from a study of blood T cell repertoires in COVID-19. Overall study: Italy, Spain and the United States were the sources of the convalescent and acute COVID-19 samples.

This clone came up a few times. The CDR3 is 13 amino acids. Germline CDR1 and CDR2: SNHLY and FYNNEI. V lost 6 bases, J lost 1 base, and 9 bases lay in between. Using immunoSEQ multiplex PCR, the repertoire was profiled, and TCRdb retains in-frame clones only, with some absent. The table includes 240,000 or so clones, roughly 80% detected once. V gene TRBV2 combines with J gene TRBJ1-1; the D is unclear. Specimen: peripheral blood. This TCR was sampled from an elderly woman with COVID-19, enrolled during active disease. The CDR3 loop is CASRRQQNTEAFF. CDR3 DNA: TGTGCCAGCAGACGACAACAGAACACTGAAGCTTTCTTT.